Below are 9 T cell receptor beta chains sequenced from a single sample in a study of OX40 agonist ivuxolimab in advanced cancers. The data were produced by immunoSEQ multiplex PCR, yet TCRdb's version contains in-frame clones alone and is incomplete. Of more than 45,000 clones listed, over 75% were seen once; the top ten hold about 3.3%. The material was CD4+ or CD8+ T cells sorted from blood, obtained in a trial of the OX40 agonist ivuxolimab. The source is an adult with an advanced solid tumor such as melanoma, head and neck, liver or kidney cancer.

The CDR3 loop is CARKYYEQYF. The CDR3 DNA is TGTGCCAGAAAATACTACGAGCAGTACTTC. The chain joins TRBV19 to TRBJ2-5; no clear D. The DNA end lines up better with TRBJ2-7; the J call may be wrong. This CDR3 is built from 10 residues. The V gene's germline CDR1 is LNHDA and CDR2 SQIVND (reference sequence).

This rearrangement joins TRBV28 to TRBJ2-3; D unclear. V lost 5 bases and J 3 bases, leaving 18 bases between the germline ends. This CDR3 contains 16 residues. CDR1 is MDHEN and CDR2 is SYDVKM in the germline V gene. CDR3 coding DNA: TGTGCCAGCAGTCCCCCTGTCAGTCGGGTGACAGATACGCAGTATTTT. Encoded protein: CASSPPVSRVTDTQYF.

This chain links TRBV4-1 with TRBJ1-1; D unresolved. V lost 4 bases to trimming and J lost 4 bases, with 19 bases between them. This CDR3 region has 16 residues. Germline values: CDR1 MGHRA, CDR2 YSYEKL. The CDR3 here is CASSLNPSAVGTEAFF. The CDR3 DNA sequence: TGCGCCAGCAGCCTAAATCCTTCAGCCGTTGGCACTGAAGCTTTCTTT.

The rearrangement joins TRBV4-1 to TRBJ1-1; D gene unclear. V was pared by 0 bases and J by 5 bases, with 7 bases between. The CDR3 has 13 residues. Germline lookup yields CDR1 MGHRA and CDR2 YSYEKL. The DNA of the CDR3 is TGCGCCAGCAGCCAAGATAGGTGGACTGAAGCTTTCTTT. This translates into CASSQDRWTEAFF.

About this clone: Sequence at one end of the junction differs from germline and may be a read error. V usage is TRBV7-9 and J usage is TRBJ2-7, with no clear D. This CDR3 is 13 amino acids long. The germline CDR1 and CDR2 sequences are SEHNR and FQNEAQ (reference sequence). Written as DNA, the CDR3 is TGTGCCAGCAGCTTAGCAGACGGGTACGGGCAGTACTTC. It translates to CASSLADGYGQYF.

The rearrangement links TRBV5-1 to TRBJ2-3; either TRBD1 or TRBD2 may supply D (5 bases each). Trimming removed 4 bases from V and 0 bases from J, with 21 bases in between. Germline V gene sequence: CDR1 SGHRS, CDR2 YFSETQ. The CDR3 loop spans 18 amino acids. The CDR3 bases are TGCGCCAGCAGCCCCAATCTCTTGGGGGTCGGGAGCACAGATACGCAGTATTTT. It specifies CASSPNLLGVGSTDTQYF.

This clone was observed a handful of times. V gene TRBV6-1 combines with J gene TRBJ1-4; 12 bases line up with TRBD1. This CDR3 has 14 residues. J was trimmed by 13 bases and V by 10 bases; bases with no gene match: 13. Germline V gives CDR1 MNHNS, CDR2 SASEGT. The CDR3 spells CATDGTGGSGRLFF. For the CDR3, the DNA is TGTGCCACCGACGGGACAGGGGGCTCTGGCAGACTGTTTTTT.

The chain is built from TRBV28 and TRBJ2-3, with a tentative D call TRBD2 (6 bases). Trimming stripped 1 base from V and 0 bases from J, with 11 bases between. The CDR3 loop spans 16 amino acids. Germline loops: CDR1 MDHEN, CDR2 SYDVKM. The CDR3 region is CASSLSWGLSTDTQYF. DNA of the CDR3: TGTGCCAGCAGTTTATCTTGGGGACTCAGCACAGATACGCAGTATTTT. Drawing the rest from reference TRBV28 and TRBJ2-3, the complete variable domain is DVKVTQSSRYLVKRTGEKVFLECVQDMDHENMFWYRQDPGLGLRLIYFSYDVKMKEKGDIPEGYSVSREKKERFSLILESASTNQTSMYLCASSLSWGLSTDTQYFGPGTRLTVL.

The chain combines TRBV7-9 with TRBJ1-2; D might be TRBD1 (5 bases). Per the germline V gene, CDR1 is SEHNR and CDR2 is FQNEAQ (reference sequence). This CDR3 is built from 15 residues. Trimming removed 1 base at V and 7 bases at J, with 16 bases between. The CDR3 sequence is CASSLETVLLGGYTF. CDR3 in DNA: TGTGCCAGCAGCTTAGAGACAGTCTTACTTGGTGGCTACACCTTC.